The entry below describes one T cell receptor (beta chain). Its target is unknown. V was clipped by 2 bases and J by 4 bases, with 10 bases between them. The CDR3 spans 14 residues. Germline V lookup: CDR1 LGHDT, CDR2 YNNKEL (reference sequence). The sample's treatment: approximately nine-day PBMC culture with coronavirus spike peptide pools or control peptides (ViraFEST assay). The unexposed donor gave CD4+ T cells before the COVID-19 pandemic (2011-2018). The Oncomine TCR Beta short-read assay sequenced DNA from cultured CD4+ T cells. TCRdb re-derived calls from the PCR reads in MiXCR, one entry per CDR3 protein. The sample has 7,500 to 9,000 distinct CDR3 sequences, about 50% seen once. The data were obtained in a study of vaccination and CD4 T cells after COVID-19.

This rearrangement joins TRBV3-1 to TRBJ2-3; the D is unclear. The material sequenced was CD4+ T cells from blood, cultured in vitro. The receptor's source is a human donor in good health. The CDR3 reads CASSQLEEPDTQYF. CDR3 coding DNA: TGTGCCAGCAGCCAATTAGAGGAGCCAGATACGCAGTATTTT.